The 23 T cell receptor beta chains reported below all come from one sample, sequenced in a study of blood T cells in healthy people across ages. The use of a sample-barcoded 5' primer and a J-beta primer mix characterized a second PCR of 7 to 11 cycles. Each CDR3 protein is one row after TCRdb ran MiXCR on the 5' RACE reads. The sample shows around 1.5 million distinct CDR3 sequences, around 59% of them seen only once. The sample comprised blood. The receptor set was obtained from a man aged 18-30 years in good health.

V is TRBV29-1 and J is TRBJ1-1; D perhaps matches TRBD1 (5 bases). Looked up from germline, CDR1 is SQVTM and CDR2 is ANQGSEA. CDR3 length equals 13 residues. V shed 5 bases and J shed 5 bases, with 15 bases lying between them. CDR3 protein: CSVSQVLETEAFF. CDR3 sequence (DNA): TGCAGCGTTTCACAGGTCCTAGAGACTGAAGCTTTCTTT.

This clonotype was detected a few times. In DNA, the CDR3 is TGTGCCAGCAGTTTCGGACAGGTGGGTCAGCCCCAGCATTTT. This gives the protein CASSFGQVGQPQHF. V gene TRBV25-1 combines with J gene TRBJ1-5; 7 bases map to TRBD1. This CDR3 contains 14 residues. The trim removed 5 bases at V and 6 bases at J, leaving 7 bases unmatched. The germline V gene encodes CDR1 MGHDK and CDR2 SYGVNS.

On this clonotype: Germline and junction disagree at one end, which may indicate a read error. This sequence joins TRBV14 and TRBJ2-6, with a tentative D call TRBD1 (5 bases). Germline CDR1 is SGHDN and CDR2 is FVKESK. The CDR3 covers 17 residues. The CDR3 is CACSQVGVSSGANVLTF. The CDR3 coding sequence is TGTGCCTGCAGCCAAGTAGGGGTCTCCTCTGGGGCCAACGTCCTGACTTTC.

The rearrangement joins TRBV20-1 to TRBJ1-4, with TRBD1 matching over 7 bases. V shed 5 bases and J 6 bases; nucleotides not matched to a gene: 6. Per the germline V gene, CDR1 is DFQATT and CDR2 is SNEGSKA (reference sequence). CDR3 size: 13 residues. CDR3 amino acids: CSAPGGGDEKLFF. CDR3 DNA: TGCAGTGCTCCAGGGGGTGGTGATGAAAAACTGTTTTTT.

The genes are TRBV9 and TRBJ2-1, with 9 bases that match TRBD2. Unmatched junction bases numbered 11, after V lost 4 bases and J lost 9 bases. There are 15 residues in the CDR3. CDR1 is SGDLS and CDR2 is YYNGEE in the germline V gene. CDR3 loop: CASSPWTSDSAEQFF. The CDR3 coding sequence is TGTGCCAGCAGCCCTTGGACTAGCGATAGCGCTGAGCAGTTCTTC.

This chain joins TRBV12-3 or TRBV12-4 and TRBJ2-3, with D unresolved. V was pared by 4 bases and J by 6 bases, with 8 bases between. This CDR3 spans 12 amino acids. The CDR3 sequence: CASSSARDTQYF. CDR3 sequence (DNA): TGTGCCAGCAGTTCCGCCCGGGATACGCAGTATTTT.

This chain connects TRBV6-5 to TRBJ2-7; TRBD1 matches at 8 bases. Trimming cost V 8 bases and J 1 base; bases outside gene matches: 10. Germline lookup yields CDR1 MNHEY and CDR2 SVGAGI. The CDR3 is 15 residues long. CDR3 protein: CASGRQGSLSYEQYF. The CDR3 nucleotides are TGTGCCAGCGGTCGACAGGGGAGTTTGTCCTACGAGCAGTACTTC.

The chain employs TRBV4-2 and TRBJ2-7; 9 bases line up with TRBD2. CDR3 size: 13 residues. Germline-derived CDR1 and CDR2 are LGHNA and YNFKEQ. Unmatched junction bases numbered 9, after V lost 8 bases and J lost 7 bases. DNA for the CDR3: TGTGCCAGCTCCTTCGCGGGGGGGAATGAGCAGTACTTC. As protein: CASSFAGGNEQYF.

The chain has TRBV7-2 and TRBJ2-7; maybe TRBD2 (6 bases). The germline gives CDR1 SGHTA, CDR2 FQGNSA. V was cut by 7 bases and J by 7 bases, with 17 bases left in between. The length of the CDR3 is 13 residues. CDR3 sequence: CASNDWAGGEQYF. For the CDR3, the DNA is TGTGCCAGCAACGATTGGGCCGGGGGTGAGCAGTACTTC.

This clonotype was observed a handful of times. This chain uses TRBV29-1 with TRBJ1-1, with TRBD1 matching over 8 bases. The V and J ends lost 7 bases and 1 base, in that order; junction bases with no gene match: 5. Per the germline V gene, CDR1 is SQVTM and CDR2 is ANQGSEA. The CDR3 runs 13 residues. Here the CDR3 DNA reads TGCAGCGCAAAACAGGGGGGGAACACTGAAGCTTTCTTT. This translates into CSAKQGGNTEAFF.

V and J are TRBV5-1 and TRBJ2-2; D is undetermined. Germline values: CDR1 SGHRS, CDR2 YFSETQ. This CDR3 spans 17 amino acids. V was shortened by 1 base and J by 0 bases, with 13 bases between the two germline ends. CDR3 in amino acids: CASSLSSAQANTGELFF. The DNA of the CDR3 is TGCGCCAGCAGCTTGAGCTCTGCCCAAGCGAACACCGGGGAGCTGTTTTTT.

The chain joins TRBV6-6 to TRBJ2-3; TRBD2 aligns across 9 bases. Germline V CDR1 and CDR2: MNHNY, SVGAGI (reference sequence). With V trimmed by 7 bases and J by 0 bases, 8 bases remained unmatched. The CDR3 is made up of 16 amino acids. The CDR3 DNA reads TGTGCCAGCAAACCCACTAGCGGGCCTAGCACAGATACGCAGTATTTT. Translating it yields CASKPTSGPSTDTQYF.

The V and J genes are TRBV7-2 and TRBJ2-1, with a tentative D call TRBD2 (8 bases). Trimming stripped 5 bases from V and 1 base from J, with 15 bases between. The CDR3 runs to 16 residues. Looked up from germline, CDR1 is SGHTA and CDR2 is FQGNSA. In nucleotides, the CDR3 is TGTGCCAGCAGCCGGGAGGGGGCCAGATCCTACAATGAGCAGTTCTTC. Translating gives CASSREGARSYNEQFF.

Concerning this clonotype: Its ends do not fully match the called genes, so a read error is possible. The CDR3 DNA is TGTGCTAGCAGCGACGGGGGTTCCCAAGAGACCCAGTACTTC. It is translated as CASSDGGSQETQYF. The rearrangement joins TRBV7-7 to TRBJ2-7, with D tentatively TRBD2 (6 bases). The J call is doubtful: the DNA matches TRBJ2-5 better. Per the germline V gene, CDR1 is SSHAT and CDR2 is FNYEAQ (reference sequence). The CDR3 is 14 amino acids.

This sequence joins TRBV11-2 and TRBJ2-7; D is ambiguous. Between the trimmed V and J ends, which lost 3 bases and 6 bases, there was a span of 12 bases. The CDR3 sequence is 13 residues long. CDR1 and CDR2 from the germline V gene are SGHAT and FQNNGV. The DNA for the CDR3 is TGTGCCAGCAGCTTTCCATCCTCCATCGAGCAGTACTTC. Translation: CASSFPSSIEQYF. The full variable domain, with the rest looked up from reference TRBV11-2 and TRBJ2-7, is EAGVAQSPRYKIIEKRQSVAFWCNPISGHATLYWYQQILGQGPKLLIQFQNNGVVDDSQLPKDRFSAERLKGVDSTLKIQPAKLEDSAVYLCASSFPSSIEQYFGPGTRLTVT.

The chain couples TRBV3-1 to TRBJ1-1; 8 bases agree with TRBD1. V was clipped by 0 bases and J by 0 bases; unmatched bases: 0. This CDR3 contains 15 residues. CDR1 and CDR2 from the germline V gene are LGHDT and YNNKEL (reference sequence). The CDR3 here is CASSQEDRVNTEAFF. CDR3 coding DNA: TGTGCCAGCAGCCAAGAGGACAGGGTGAACACTGAAGCTTTCTTT.

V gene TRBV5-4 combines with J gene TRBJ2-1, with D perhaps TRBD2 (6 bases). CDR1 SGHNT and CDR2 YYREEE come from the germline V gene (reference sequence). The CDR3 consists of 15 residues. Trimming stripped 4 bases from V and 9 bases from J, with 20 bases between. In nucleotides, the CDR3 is TGTGCCAGCAGCCTTGGGCCTAGTGCCGGGGGTGAGCAGTTCTTC. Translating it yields CASSLGPSAGGEQFF.

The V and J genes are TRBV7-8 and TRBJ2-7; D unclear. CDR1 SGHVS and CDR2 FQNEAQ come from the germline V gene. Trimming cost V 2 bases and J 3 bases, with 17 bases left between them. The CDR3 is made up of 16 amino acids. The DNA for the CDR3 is TGTGCCAGCAGCTTACGATCGATGTCGGGCTACTACGAGCAGTACTTC. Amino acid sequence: CASSLRSMSGYYEQYF.

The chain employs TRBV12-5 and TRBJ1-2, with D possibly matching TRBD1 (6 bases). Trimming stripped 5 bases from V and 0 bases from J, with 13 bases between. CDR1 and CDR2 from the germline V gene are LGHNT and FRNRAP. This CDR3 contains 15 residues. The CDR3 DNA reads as TGTGCTAGTGGTCGGACAGTTTCAGCTAACTATGGCTACACCTTC. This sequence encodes CASGRTVSANYGYTF. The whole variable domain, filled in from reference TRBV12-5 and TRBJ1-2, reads DARVTQTPRHKVTEMGQEVTMRCQPILGHNTVFWYRQTMMQGLELLAYFRNRAPLDDSGMPKDRFSAEMPDATLATLKIQPSEPRDSAVYFCASGRTVSANYGYTFGSGTRLTVV.

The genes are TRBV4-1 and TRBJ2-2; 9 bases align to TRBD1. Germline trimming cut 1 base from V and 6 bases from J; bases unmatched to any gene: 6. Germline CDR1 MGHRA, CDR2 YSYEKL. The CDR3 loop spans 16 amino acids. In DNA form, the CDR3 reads TGCGCCAGCAGCCAAGTACGGACAGGGGTGGCCGGGGAGCTGTTTTTT. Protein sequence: CASSQVRTGVAGELFF.

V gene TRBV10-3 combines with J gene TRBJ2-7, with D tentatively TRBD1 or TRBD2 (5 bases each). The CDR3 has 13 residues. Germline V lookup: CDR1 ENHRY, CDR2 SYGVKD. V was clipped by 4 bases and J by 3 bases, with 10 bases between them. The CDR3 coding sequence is TGTGCCATCAGTGGCCCAGGGAGCTACGAGCAGTACTTC. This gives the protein CAISGPGSYEQYF.

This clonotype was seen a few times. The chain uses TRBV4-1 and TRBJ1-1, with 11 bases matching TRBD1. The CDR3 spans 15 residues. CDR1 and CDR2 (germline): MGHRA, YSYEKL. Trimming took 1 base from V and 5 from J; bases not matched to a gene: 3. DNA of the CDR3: TGCGCCAGCAGCCAAGGGACAGGGGGCTTAACTGAAGCTTTCTTT. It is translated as CASSQGTGGLTEAFF.

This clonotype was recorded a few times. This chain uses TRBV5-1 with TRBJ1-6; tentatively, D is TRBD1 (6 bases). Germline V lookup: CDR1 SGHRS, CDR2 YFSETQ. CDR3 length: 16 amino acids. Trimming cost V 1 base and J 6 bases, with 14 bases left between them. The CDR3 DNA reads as TGCGCCAGCAGCTTGAATTCGGGACACCGTAATTCACCCCTCCACTTT. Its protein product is CASSLNSGHRNSPLHF. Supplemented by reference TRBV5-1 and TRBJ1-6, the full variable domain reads KAGVTQTPRYLIKTRGQQVTLSCSPISGHRSVSWYQQTPGQGLQFLFEYFSETQRNKGNFPGRFSGRQFSNSRSEMNVSTLELGDSALYLCASSLNSGHRNSPLHFGNGTRLTVT.